This is a list of T cell receptor beta chains from one sample in a study of beta chain features in type 1 diabetes. Data came from immunoSEQ multiplex PCR; TCRdb stores just in-frame clones and leaves some out. The sample contains about 160,000 clones, around 8% of which appear only once. The sample taken for sequencing was central memory CD4+ T cells from blood. The receptor set was obtained from a man aged 18 to 30 in good health. CDR3s include the opening cysteine and the closing phenylalanine or tryptophan. The D gene is left open where the match is weak. Clone size is not always given. Where it is, it says once, few, many or a class for expanded clones.

abundance	v_gene	len	d_gene	j_gene	CDR3aa	CDR3nt
many	TRBV9	16	TRBD2	TRBJ2-1	CASSPWTSVSYNEQFF	TGTGCCAGCAGCCCGTGGACTAGCGTCTCCTACAATGAGCAGTTCTTC
many	TRBV7-8	13	.	TRBJ2-3	CASSLVSSNTQYF	TGTGCCAGCAGCTTAGTAAGCTCGAATACGCAGTATTTT
.	TRBV15	16	.	TRBJ2-7	CATSRDTGTGNYEQYF	TGTGCCACCAGCAGAGATACAGGCACAGGCAACTACGAGCAGTACTTC
.	TRBV7-2	17	.	TRBJ2-7	CASSLRGGGQALGEQYF	TGTGCCAGCAGCTTACGCGGGGGGGGACAGGCTCTCGGGGAGCAGTACTTC
once	TRBV12-5	15	TRBD1	TRBJ1-5	CASGWKGQGNQPQHF	TGTGCTAGTGGTTGGAAGGGACAGGGTAATCAGCCCCAGCATTTT
.	TRBV4-3	15	.	TRBJ2-5	CASSQDYLGRETQYF	TGCGCCAGCAGCCAAGATTATCTGGGCCGAGAGACCCAGTACTTC
.	TRBV5-4	15	.	TRBJ2-7	CASSLGTPGSYEQYF	TGTGCCAGCAGCTTGGGGACACCAGGCTCCTACGAGCAGTACTTC
.	TRBV11-3	12	.	TRBJ2-5	CASSFRGGTQYF	TGTGCCAGCAGCTTTAGAGGGGGGACCCAGTACTTC
few	TRBV28	15	TRBD1	TRBJ2-1	CASSAGTGDYNEQFF	TGTGCCAGCAGCGCCGGGACAGGTGACTACAATGAGCAGTTCTTC
many	TRBV28	15	TRBD1	TRBJ2-1	CASRTGASSYNEQFF	TGTGCCAGCAGGACAGGGGCGAGCTCCTACAATGAGCAGTTCTTC
few	TRBV25-1	15	.	TRBJ1-4	CASSAIPQEGEKLFF	TGTGCCAGCAGTGCCATTCCCCAGGAGGGTGAAAAACTGTTTTTT
.	TRBV28	18	TRBD1	TRBJ2-6	CASRTPGQGISGANVLTF	TGTGCCAGCAGAACCCCGGGACAGGGGATCTCTGGGGCCAACGTCCTGACTTTC
few	TRBV7-2	14	.	TRBJ2-3	CASSSSGITDTQYF	TGTGCCAGCAGCTCTTCAGGAATCACAGATACGCAGTATTTT
.	TRBV30	13	.	TRBJ2-5	CAWSGRGQETQYF	TGTGCCTGGAGTGGTAGGGGTCAAGAGACCCAGTACTTC
few	TRBV7-3	12	.	TRBJ1-6	CASSPPVSPLHF	TGTGCCAGCAGCCCACCAGTTTCACCCCTCCACTTT
few	TRBV5-1	16	.	TRBJ2-4	CASSPERRLAKNIQYF	TGCGCCAGCAGCCCAGAGCGGAGGCTAGCCAAAAACATTCAGTACTTC
few	TRBV5-1	14	TRBD1	TRBJ2-5	CASSTGQGVETQYF	TGCGCCAGCAGCACGGGACAGGGGGTAGAGACCCAGTACTTC
.	TRBV6-1	16	.	TRBJ2-1	CASSDAGKGRSNEQFF	TGTGCCAGCAGTGACGCGGGAAAGGGAAGATCGAATGAGCAGTTCTTC
few	TRBV2	13	.	TRBJ1-1	CASTTRPGSEAFF	TGTGCCAGCACTACACGGCCAGGGTCTGAAGCTTTCTTT
.	TRBV6-5	13	TRBD1	TRBJ2-1	CASKGTGGDEQFF	TGTGCCAGCAAAGGGACAGGTGGCGATGAGCAGTTCTTC
few	TRBV4-2	15	TRBD1	TRBJ2-7	CASSQPGQGNDEQYF	TGTGCCAGCAGCCAACCGGGACAGGGTAACGACGAGCAGTACTTC
few	TRBV6-5	15	TRBD1	TRBJ1-2	CASQDRGRLGYGYTF	TGTGCCAGCCAGGACAGGGGGCGTCTCGGCTATGGCTACACCTTC
many	TRBV5-1	15	TRBD1	TRBJ2-7	CASSSGQANPYEQYF	TGCGCCAGCAGCTCTGGACAGGCGAACCCCTACGAGCAGTACTTC
few	TRBV7-3	14	.	TRBJ2-7	CASAGRDSSGEQYF	TGTGCCAGCGCGGGGCGGGACTCATCAGGGGAGCAGTACTTC
.	TRBV19	15	TRBD2	TRBJ2-1	CASSMVSGSWAEQFF	TGTGCCAGTAGTATGGTTAGCGGGAGTTGGGCTGAGCAGTTCTTC
.	TRBV7-8	12	TRBD2	TRBJ2-7	CAVSGGNYEQYF	TGTGCAGTGAGCGGGGGGAACTACGAGCAGTACTTC
few	TRBV19	15	.	TRBJ1-5	CASSPIGVNNQPQHF	TGTGCCAGTAGCCCAATAGGGGTGAACAATCAGCCCCAGCATTTT
.	TRBV7-2	14	TRBD1	TRBJ2-7	CASSLRDRTYEQYF	TGTGCCAGCAGCTTACGGGACAGGACCTACGAGCAGTACTTC
many	TRBV2	13	.	TRBJ2-1	CASSVGQYNEQFF	TGTGCCAGCAGTGTTGGACAGTACAATGAGCAGTTCTTC
many	TRBV30	15	TRBD2	TRBJ2-3	CAWRLAGLRGDTQYF	TGTGCCTGGAGGCTAGCGGGCCTAAGGGGTGATACGCAGTATTTT
few	TRBV4-2	15	.	TRBJ2-1	CASSIETSEYNEQFF	TGTGCCAGCAGCATAGAGACTAGTGAGTACAATGAGCAGTTCTTC
few	TRBV11-3	14	.	TRBJ1-1	CASSPGGEGTEAFF	TGTGCCAGCAGCCCTGGAGGGGAAGGCACTGAAGCTTTCTTT
few	TRBV5-1	16	TRBD2	TRBJ2-5	CASSLGASGVSETQYF	TGCGCCAGCAGCTTGGGGGCTAGCGGGGTTTCAGAGACCCAGTACTTC
.	TRBV15	15	TRBD1	TRBJ1-4	CATSRLQGAREKLFF	TGTGCCACCAGCAGGCTACAGGGGGCACGAGAAAAACTGTTTTTT
.	TRBV27	15	.	TRBJ1-2	CASSLSVGLGLGYTF	TGTGCCAGCAGTTTATCGGTGGGGCTAGGTTTGGGCTACACCTTC
.	TRBV5-6	12	.	TRBJ2-1	CASSLTELEQFF	TGTGCCAGCAGCTTGACGGAGTTGGAGCAGTTCTTC
few	TRBV14	15	.	TRBJ1-2	CASSRGGHINYGYTF	TGTGCCAGCAGCCGGGGGGGACATATTAACTATGGCTACACCTTC
few	TRBV19	15	TRBD1	TRBJ2-7	CASSIGRDRTYEQYF	TGTGCCAGTAGTATAGGACGGGACAGGACCTACGAGCAGTACTTC
few	TRBV5-4	13	.	TRBJ2-7	CASSSDYSYEQYF	TGTGCCAGCAGCTCGGACTACTCCTACGAGCAGTACTTC
few	TRBV19	15	TRBD1	TRBJ2-4	CASRTPGQRQNIQYF	TGTGCCAGCCGAACCCCGGGACAGAGGCAAAACATTCAGTACTTC
few	TRBV7-3	18	TRBD2	TRBJ2-4	CASSPSLREGRAKNIQYF	TGTGCCAGCAGTCCCAGCTTGCGGGAGGGCCGGGCCAAAAACATTCAGTACTTC
.	TRBV28	16	.	TRBJ2-3	CASSPLGERATDTQYF	TGTGCCAGCAGTCCCCTAGGTGAGCGGGCCACAGATACGCAGTATTTT